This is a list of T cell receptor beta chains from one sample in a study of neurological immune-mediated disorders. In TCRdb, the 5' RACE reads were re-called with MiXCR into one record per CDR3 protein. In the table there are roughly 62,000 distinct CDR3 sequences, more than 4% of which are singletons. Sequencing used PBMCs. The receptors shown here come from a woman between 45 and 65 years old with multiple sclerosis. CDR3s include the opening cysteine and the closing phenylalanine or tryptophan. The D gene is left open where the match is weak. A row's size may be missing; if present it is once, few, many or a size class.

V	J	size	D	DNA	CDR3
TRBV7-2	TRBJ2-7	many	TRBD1	TGTGCCAGCAGCTTCCCCGGGACAGGGTACGAGCAGTACTTC	CASSFPGTGYEQYF
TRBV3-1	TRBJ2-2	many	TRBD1	TGTGCCAGCAGCCAACTTCAGGGGGCCGGGGAGCTGTTTTTT	CASSQLQGAGELFF
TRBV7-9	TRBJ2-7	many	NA	TGTGCCAGCAGCTTCGACTACGAGCAGTACTTC	CASSFDYEQYF
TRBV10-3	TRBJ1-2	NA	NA	TGTGCCATCAGTGAGACGGGACTCTATGGCTACACCTTC	CAISETGLYGYTF
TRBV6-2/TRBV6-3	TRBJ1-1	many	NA	TGTGCCAGCAGTTACTCCGGGCCCCCGAACACTGAAGCTTTCTTT	CASSYSGPPNTEAFF
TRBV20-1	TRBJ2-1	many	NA	TGCAGTGCTACCCGCGGGTACAATGAGCAGTTCTTC	CSATRGYNEQFF
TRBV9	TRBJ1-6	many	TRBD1	TGTGCCAGCAGCGCCCAGGGGGCGTCCTATAATTCACCCCTCCACTTT	CASSAQGASYNSPLHF
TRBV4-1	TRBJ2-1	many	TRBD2	TGCGCCAGCATCGACCTAGCGGGGGGTTATGAGCAGTTCTTC	CASIDLAGGYEQFF
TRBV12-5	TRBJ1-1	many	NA	TGTGCTAGTGGTTTGGGGTCCGGACTCCGAATAAGGGACACTGAAGCTTTCTTT	CASGLGSGLRIRDTEAFF
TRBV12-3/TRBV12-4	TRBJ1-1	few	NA	TGTGCCAGCAGGCCCCAGGGGAACACTGAAGCTTTCTTT	CASRPQGNTEAFF
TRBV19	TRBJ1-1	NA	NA	TGTGCCAGTAGATCCCCGGGGCGGCGGACTGAAGCTTTCTTT	CASRSPGRRTEAFF
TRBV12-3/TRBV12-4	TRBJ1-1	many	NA	TGTGCCAGCAGTTTTTCAAGGAACACTGAAGCTTTCTTT	CASSFSRNTEAFF
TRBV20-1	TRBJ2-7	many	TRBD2	TGCAGTGCTAGACTCGGTACTAGCGGAAACTACGAGCAGTACTTC	CSARLGTSGNYEQYF
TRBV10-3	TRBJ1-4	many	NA	TGTGCCATCAGTGAGTCGACGAACACTGAAAAACTGTTTTTT	CAISESTNTEKLFF
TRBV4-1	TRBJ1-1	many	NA	TGCGCCAGCAGCCAAGATTTATCCGGGATGAACACTGAAGCTTTCTTT	CASSQDLSGMNTEAFF
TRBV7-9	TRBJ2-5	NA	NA	TGTGCCAGCAGCCAACGAGCGGTCCCCTCGGAGACCCAGTACTTC	CASSQRAVPSETQYF
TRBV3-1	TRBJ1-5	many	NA	TGTGCCAGCAGCCAAGCCGCGATACGCCAGCCCCAGCATTTT	CASSQAAIRQPQHF
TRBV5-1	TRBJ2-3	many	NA	TGCGCCAGCAGCCCCGGGACATCCTACCTCACAGATACGCAGTATTTT	CASSPGTSYLTDTQYF
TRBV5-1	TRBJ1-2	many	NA	TGCGCCAGCAGCTTTGAGGGACATGAGGGCTACACCTTC	CASSFEGHEGYTF
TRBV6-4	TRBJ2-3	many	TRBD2	TGTGCCAGCAGCAGGACTAGCGAAGATACGCAGTATTTT	CASSRTSEDTQYF
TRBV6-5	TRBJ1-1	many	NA	TGTGCCAGCAGTCCGCAGGCTGTACCCATGAACACTGAAGCTTTCTTT	CASSPQAVPMNTEAFF
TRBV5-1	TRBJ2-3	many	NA	TGCGCCAGCAGCCGAGACAGGATGGCAGATACGCAGTATTTT	CASSRDRMADTQYF
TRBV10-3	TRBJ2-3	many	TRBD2	TGTGCCATCAGGGCTAGCGGTTCAGATACGCAGTATTTT	CAIRASGSDTQYF
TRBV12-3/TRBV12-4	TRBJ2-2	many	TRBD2	TGTGCCAGCAGTTTGGCGGGGGGACCCGGGGAGCTGTTTTTT	CASSLAGGPGELFF
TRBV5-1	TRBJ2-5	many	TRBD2	TGCGCCAGCAGTCCCGGACTAGCGGGCCAAGAGACCCAGTACTTC	CASSPGLAGQETQYF
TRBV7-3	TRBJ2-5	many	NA	TGTGCCAGCCCCCACCCCGGGGAAGAGACCCAGTACTTC	CASPHPGEETQYF
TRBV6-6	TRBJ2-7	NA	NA	TGTGCCAGCAGTTCCACTAGAATCGGGTACGAGCAGTACTTC	CASSSTRIGYEQYF
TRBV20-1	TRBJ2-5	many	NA	TGCAGTGCCGAAGAAGGGAGTTTAGAGACCCAGTACTTC	CSAEEGSLETQYF
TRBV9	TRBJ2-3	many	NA	TGTGCCAGCAGCACCCGCACAGATACGCAGTATTTT	CASSTRTDTQYF
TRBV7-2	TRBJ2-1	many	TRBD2	TGTGCCAGCAGCAACATCCCCAGCGGGGGTTATGAGCAGTTCTTC	CASSNIPSGGYEQFF
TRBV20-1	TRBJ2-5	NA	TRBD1	TGCAGTGCTAGAGTTGTATTAGGGGGCGGGGAGACCCAGTACTTC	CSARVVLGGGETQYF
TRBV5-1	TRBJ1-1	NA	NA	TGCGCCAGCAGCCGAGGGACACCCTCCAAAGCTTTCTTT	CASSRGTPSKAFF
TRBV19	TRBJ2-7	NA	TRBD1	TGTGCCAGTAGTATAGTCGGGACAGGGGGCGAGCAGTACTTC	CASSIVGTGGEQYF
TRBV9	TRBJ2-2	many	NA	TGTGCCAGCAGCCCCCGACGGAGGGGGCAGTACACCGGGGAGCTGTTTTTT	CASSPRRRGQYTGELFF
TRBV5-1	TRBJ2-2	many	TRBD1	TGCGCCAGCAGCTTTCGACAGGGGACTACCGGGGAGCTGTTTTTT	CASSFRQGTTGELFF
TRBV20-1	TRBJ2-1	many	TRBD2	TGCAGTGCTAGAGATCTCAGCGGGGCAACATACAATGAGCAGTTCTTC	CSARDLSGATYNEQFF
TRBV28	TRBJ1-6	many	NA	TGTGCCAGCAGTCCCGGGACATCCTCAGGGGCTTCACCCCTCCACTTT	CASSPGTSSGASPLHF
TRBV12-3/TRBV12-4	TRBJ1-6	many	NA	TGTGCCAGCAGTTACTCGGTGGGGCTCTCACCCCTCAACTTT	CASSYSVGLSPLNF
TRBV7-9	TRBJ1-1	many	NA	TGTGCCAGCAGCTTAGGGGTCGGAAACACTGAAGCTTTCTTT	CASSLGVGNTEAFF
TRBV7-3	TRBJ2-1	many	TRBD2	TGTGCCAGCAGCTTGGGACTAGCGGGGGGCTATGAGCAGTTCTTC	CASSLGLAGGYEQFF
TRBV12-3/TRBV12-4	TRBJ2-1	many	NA	TGTGCCAGCAGTCTCCGGAGTGAGCAGTTCTTC	CASSLRSEQFF
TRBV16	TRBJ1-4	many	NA	TGTGCCAGCAGCCGTGGACATAATGAAAAACTGTTTTTT	CASSRGHNEKLFF
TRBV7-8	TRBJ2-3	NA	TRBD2	TGTGCCAGCAACATTCGACTAGCGGGGATGGCAGATACGCAGTATTTT	CASNIRLAGMADTQYF
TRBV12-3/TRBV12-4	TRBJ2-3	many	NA	TGTGCCAGCAGTACCCCAACAGGGACGACAGATACGCAGTATTTT	CASSTPTGTTDTQYF
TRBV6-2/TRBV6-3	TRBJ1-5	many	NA	TGTGCCAGCACCGCCGGAGGGCCCAGCAATCAGCCCCAGCATTTT	CASTAGGPSNQPQHF